Sequencing of this T cell receptor (beta chain) was carried out in a study of blood T cell repertoires in COVID-19. Whole-study context: Italy, Spain and the United States were the sources of the convalescent and acute COVID-19 samples. Sources were T cells, B-cell-depleted T cells, or PBMCs; the material itself was cDNA or gDNA.

Authors' methods: By means of reference gene primer amplification, nucleated cell counts were estimated. Some clones are missing from TCRdb's copy, which holds only in-frame ones; the method was immunoSEQ multiplex PCR. The DNA gave D and trimming, while V, J and clone size come from that table. Among roughly 80,000 clones, around four fifths were seen once, and the ten largest hold about 10%. CDR3 size: 16 residues. Trimming took off 1 base at V and 3 bases at J, with 16 bases between the two ends. Germline CDR1 is KGHSH and CDR2 is LQKENI. The sequencing input was peripheral blood. This chain uses TRBV18 with TRBJ2-7, with D maybe TRBD2 (6 bases). The receptor's source is a human donor in a cohort sampled during active COVID-19. CDR3 DNA sequence: TGTGCCAGCTCACCACAAGCAGTGACTAGTAGCTACGAGCAGTACTTC. Protein product: CASSPQAVTSSYEQYF.